This is a list of T cell receptor beta chains from one sample in a study of cytomegalovirus exposure and HLA in healthy donors. Here immunoSEQ multiplex PCR was the method, and the copy in TCRdb shows in-frame clones only, minus some. The sample has more than 95,000 clones; around three quarters are singletons. Sample: PBMCs. All receptors come from a man aged 45-60 years in good health and CMV-seropositive. CDR3s include the opening cysteine and the closing phenylalanine or tryptophan. D genes are given only for firm matches. The size entry is marked missing in some rows and otherwise reads once, few, many or a size class.

CDR3aa: CASSLGTAEDYGYTF
CDR3nt: TGTGCCAGCAGCTTAGGGACAGCGGAGGACTATGGCTACACCTTC
j_gene: TRBJ1-2
abundance: -
v_gene: TRBV7-8
d_gene: -

CDR3aa: CASSEVRTSGETQYF
CDR3nt: TGTGCCAGCAGTGAAGTTCGGACTAGCGGAGAGACCCAGTACTTC
j_gene: TRBJ2-5
abundance: few
v_gene: TRBV2
d_gene: TRBD2

CDR3aa: CASSSPGQGRYEQYF
CDR3nt: TGTGCCAGCAGTTCTCCGGGACAGGGTCGCTACGAGCAGTACTTC
j_gene: TRBJ2-7
abundance: -
v_gene: TRBV27
d_gene: TRBD1

CDR3aa: CATSVRRDYGYTF
CDR3nt: TGTGCCACCAGCGTCAGGCGGGACTATGGCTACACCTTC
j_gene: TRBJ1-2
abundance: -
v_gene: TRBV15
d_gene: -

CDR3aa: CSVGTESAEAFF
CDR3nt: TGCAGCGTTGGAACGGAGTCCGCTGAAGCTTTCTTT
j_gene: TRBJ1-1
abundance: -
v_gene: TRBV29-1
d_gene: -

CDR3aa: CASSHPLNTEAFF
CDR3nt: TGCGCCAGCAGCCATCCTTTGAACACTGAAGCTTTCTTT
j_gene: TRBJ1-1
abundance: -
v_gene: TRBV4-1
d_gene: -

CDR3aa: CASSPTTGTDTQYF
CDR3nt: TGCGCCAGCAGCCCCACAACAGGGACAGATACGCAGTATTTT
j_gene: TRBJ2-3
abundance: -
v_gene: TRBV5-1
d_gene: -

CDR3aa: CASSPWARTGPNYGYTF
CDR3nt: TGTGCCAGCAGTCCATGGGCGCGGACAGGGCCTAACTATGGCTACACCTTC
j_gene: TRBJ1-2
abundance: -
v_gene: TRBV27
d_gene: TRBD1

CDR3aa: CASSSTGQFLYGYTF
CDR3nt: TGTGCCAGCAGTTCCACGGGACAGTTCCTTTATGGCTACACCTTC
j_gene: TRBJ1-2
abundance: -
v_gene: TRBV28
d_gene: TRBD1

CDR3aa: CAWTGQGWSEKLFF
CDR3nt: TGTGCCTGGACTGGACAGGGATGGAGTGAAAAACTGTTTTTT
j_gene: TRBJ1-4
abundance: -
v_gene: TRBV30
d_gene: TRBD1

CDR3aa: CASSPGAGSPSYNEQFF
CDR3nt: TGTGCCAGCTCACCAGGGGCGGGGTCTCCCTCCTACAATGAGCAGTTCTTC
j_gene: TRBJ2-1
abundance: -
v_gene: TRBV18
d_gene: -

CDR3aa: CASSLALSGGEQQQYF
CDR3nt: TGTGCCAGCAGCTTAGCGCTCTCGGGAGGGGAGCAGCAGCAGTACTTC
j_gene: TRBJ2-7
abundance: once
v_gene: TRBV7-2
d_gene: TRBD2

CDR3aa: CASSFEKLDRNTEAFF
CDR3nt: TGCGCCAGCAGCTTTGAAAAACTAGACCGAAACACTGAAGCTTTCTTT
j_gene: TRBJ1-1
abundance: few
v_gene: TRBV5-1
d_gene: -

CDR3aa: CASSRSGGSTNEKLFF
CDR3nt: TGTGCCAGCTCACGCTCGGGGGGGTCAACTAATGAAAAACTGTTTTTT
j_gene: TRBJ1-4
abundance: -
v_gene: TRBV28
d_gene: -

CDR3aa: CASSPGAGQTNSYNSPLHF
CDR3nt: TGTGCCAGCAGCCCCGGAGCAGGACAAACGAACTCCTATAATTCACCCCTCCACTTT
j_gene: TRBJ1-6
abundance: -
v_gene: TRBV27
d_gene: -

CDR3aa: CASSLSGLENTGELFF
CDR3nt: TGCGCCAGCAGCTTGTCCGGACTAGAAAACACCGGGGAGCTGTTTTTT
j_gene: TRBJ2-2
abundance: -
v_gene: TRBV5-1
d_gene: TRBD2

CDR3aa: CASSLNQGLNTEAFF
CDR3nt: TGTGCCAGCAGTTTAAACCAGGGGTTGAACACTGAAGCTTTCTTT
j_gene: TRBJ1-1
abundance: -
v_gene: TRBV27
d_gene: -

CDR3aa: CASSLAISGRAGVRETQYF
CDR3nt: TGTGCCAGCAGCTTAGCAATTAGCGGGAGGGCCGGAGTCCGGGAGACCCAGTACTTC
j_gene: TRBJ2-5
abundance: -
v_gene: TRBV7-7
d_gene: TRBD2

CDR3aa: CASSPETARAFF
CDR3nt: TGTGCCAGCAGCCCCGAGACCGCGCGGGCTTTCTTT
j_gene: TRBJ1-1
abundance: -
v_gene: TRBV7-9
d_gene: -

CDR3aa: CSKDEGETQYF
CDR3nt: TGCAGTAAAGACGAGGGAGAGACCCAGTACTTC
j_gene: TRBJ2-5
abundance: -
v_gene: TRBV20-1
d_gene: -

CDR3aa: CASSSGLAADTQYF
CDR3nt: TGTGCCAGCAGCTCTGGACTAGCGGCAGATACGCAGTATTTT
j_gene: TRBJ2-3
abundance: -
v_gene: TRBV7-2
d_gene: TRBD2

CDR3aa: CASSLEQDFDEQYF
CDR3nt: TGCGCCAGCAGCTTGGAGCAAGATTTCGACGAGCAGTACTTC
j_gene: TRBJ2-7
abundance: once
v_gene: TRBV5-1
d_gene: -

CDR3aa: CASSPTSGVDTQYF
CDR3nt: TGTGCCAGCAGTCCTACTAGCGGGGTGGATACGCAGTATTTT
j_gene: TRBJ2-3
abundance: few
v_gene: TRBV27
d_gene: TRBD2

CDR3aa: CASSESLWGRGKLFF
CDR3nt: TGTGCCAGCAGTGAATCCTTATGGGGCAGGGGAAAACTGTTTTTT
j_gene: TRBJ1-4
abundance: -
v_gene: TRBV25-1
d_gene: -

CDR3aa: CASRLEGEGTPLHF
CDR3nt: TGCGCCAGCAGGCTGGAAGGGGAAGGGACACCCCTCCACTTT
j_gene: TRBJ1-6
abundance: -
v_gene: TRBV5-1
d_gene: -

CDR3aa: CATSRDIGGSSGNTIYF
CDR3nt: TGTGCCACCAGCAGAGATATCGGGGGGTCCTCTGGAAACACCATATATTTT
j_gene: TRBJ1-3
abundance: -
v_gene: TRBV15
d_gene: -

CDR3aa: CSVIRGGGTEAFF
CDR3nt: TGCAGCGTTATCAGGGGAGGGGGGACTGAAGCTTTCTTT
j_gene: TRBJ1-1
abundance: -
v_gene: TRBV29-1
d_gene: -

CDR3aa: CATSRDTRATNEKLFF
CDR3nt: TGTGCCACCAGCAGAGACACACGGGCAACTAATGAAAAACTGTTTTTT
j_gene: TRBJ1-4
abundance: few
v_gene: TRBV15
d_gene: -

CDR3aa: CASSLALAGETQYF
CDR3nt: TGTGCCAGCAGCTTAGCGTTGGCAGGGGAGACCCAGTACTTC
j_gene: TRBJ2-5
abundance: -
v_gene: TRBV7-9
d_gene: -

CDR3aa: CASSGDLTGEKQFF
CDR3nt: TGTGCCAGCAGTGGAGATTTAACAGGAGAGAAGCAGTTCTTC
j_gene: TRBJ2-1
abundance: -
v_gene: TRBV2
d_gene: -

CDR3aa: CASSPSGGTNEKLFF
CDR3nt: TGTGCCAGCTCACCCTCAGGGGGGACTAATGAAAAACTGTTTTTT
j_gene: TRBJ1-4
abundance: -
v_gene: TRBV18
d_gene: TRBD1

CDR3aa: CASSLGGGNGANVLTF
CDR3nt: TGTGCCAGCAGCTTAGGAGGGGGAAATGGGGCCAACGTCCTGACTTTC
j_gene: TRBJ2-6
abundance: -
v_gene: TRBV7-2
d_gene: -

CDR3aa: CASSYSSGAPPREQYF
CDR3nt: TGTGCCAGCAGTTACTCGAGTGGGGCTCCCCCTCGAGAGCAGTACTTC
j_gene: TRBJ2-7
abundance: -
v_gene: TRBV6-5
d_gene: -

CDR3aa: CASSFGGSSGNTIYF
CDR3nt: TGCGCCAGCAGCTTTGGCGGGAGCTCTGGAAACACCATATATTTT
j_gene: TRBJ1-3
abundance: -
v_gene: TRBV5-1
d_gene: -

CDR3aa: CASSPHTDTQYF
CDR3nt: TGTGCCAGCAGCCCCCATACAGATACGCAGTATTTT
j_gene: TRBJ2-3
abundance: -
v_gene: TRBV7-2
d_gene: -

CDR3aa: CASSTPGGGTGIREAFF
CDR3nt: TGTGCCAGCAGCACCCCCGGTGGGGGGACAGGCATTCGTGAGGCTTTCTTT
j_gene: TRBJ1-1
abundance: -
v_gene: TRBV5-4
d_gene: TRBD1

CDR3aa: CASSGDSHQPQHF
CDR3nt: TGTGCCAGTAGCGGGGACAGCCATCAGCCCCAGCATTTT
j_gene: TRBJ1-5
abundance: -
v_gene: TRBV19
d_gene: TRBD1

CDR3aa: CASSPGHSYEQYF
CDR3nt: TGTGCCAGCAGCCCGGGACATTCCTACGAGCAGTACTTC
j_gene: TRBJ2-7
abundance: once
v_gene: TRBV11-2
d_gene: -

CDR3aa: CASSQEPAGADTQYF
CDR3nt: TGTGCCAGCAGCCAAGAGCCAGCGGGAGCAGATACGCAGTATTTT
j_gene: TRBJ2-3
abundance: -
v_gene: TRBV4-2
d_gene: TRBD2

CDR3aa: CASSQGGARNSPLHF
CDR3nt: TGTGCCAGCAGTCAAGGGGGCGCGAGGAATTCACCCCTCCACTTT
j_gene: TRBJ1-6
abundance: -
v_gene: TRBV2
d_gene: TRBD1

CDR3aa: CAWSRQGGYNEQFF
CDR3nt: TGTGCCTGGAGTAGGCAGGGAGGCTACAATGAGCAGTTCTTC
j_gene: TRBJ2-1
abundance: -
v_gene: TRBV30
d_gene: -

CDR3aa: CASSFDLENANEQFF
CDR3nt: TGTGCCAGCAGCTTTGACCTAGAAAACGCCAATGAGCAGTTCTTC
j_gene: TRBJ2-1
abundance: -
v_gene: TRBV7-2
d_gene: -

CDR3aa: CASSESGRSGEAFF
CDR3nt: TGCGCCAGCAGTGAGTCTGGGAGATCTGGTGAAGCTTTCTTT
j_gene: TRBJ1-1
abundance: once
v_gene: TRBV10-1
d_gene: -

CDR3aa: CASSSPGMNTEAFF
CDR3nt: TGTGCCAGCAGTTCGCCGGGGATGAACACTGAAGCTTTCTTT
j_gene: TRBJ1-1
abundance: -
v_gene: TRBV28
d_gene: -

CDR3aa: CASSVYGEETQYF
CDR3nt: TGTGCCAGCAGCGTATATGGGGAGGAGACCCAGTACTTC
j_gene: TRBJ2-5
abundance: -
v_gene: TRBV9
d_gene: -

CDR3aa: CASSTGTGAGYEQYF
CDR3nt: TGTGCCAGCAGCACAGGGACAGGGGCTGGCTACGAGCAGTACTTC
j_gene: TRBJ2-7
abundance: -
v_gene: TRBV7-2
d_gene: TRBD1

CDR3aa: CASSLAVLTGGHTGELFF
CDR3nt: TGTGCCAGCAGCTTAGCAGTTCTGACAGGGGGCCACACCGGGGAGCTGTTTTTT
j_gene: TRBJ2-2
abundance: -
v_gene: TRBV7-2
d_gene: TRBD1

CDR3aa: CASRLDYGYTF
CDR3nt: TGTGCCAGCAGATTAGATTATGGCTACACCTTC
j_gene: TRBJ1-2
abundance: -
v_gene: TRBV2
d_gene: -

CDR3aa: CASSYQGFQPQHF
CDR3nt: TGTGCCAGCAGTTACCAGGGTTTTCAGCCCCAGCATTTT
j_gene: TRBJ1-5
abundance: once
v_gene: TRBV6-5
d_gene: -

CDR3aa: CASRDREGNQPQHF
CDR3nt: TGTGCCAGCAGGGACAGGGAGGGCAATCAGCCCCAGCATTTT
j_gene: TRBJ1-5
abundance: -
v_gene: TRBV6-1
d_gene: TRBD1

CDR3aa: CASSVPPRENTGELFF
CDR3nt: TGTGCCAGCAGCGTACCCCCAAGAGAGAACACCGGGGAGCTGTTTTTT
j_gene: TRBJ2-2
abundance: -
v_gene: TRBV7-9
d_gene: -

CDR3aa: CASRGDRGDEQFF
CDR3nt: TGTGCCAGCAGGGGGGACAGGGGTGATGAGCAGTTCTTC
j_gene: TRBJ2-1
abundance: -
v_gene: TRBV2
d_gene: TRBD1

CDR3aa: CASSLRRSGGARDTQYF
CDR3nt: TGTGCCAGCAGCTTAAGGCGTAGCGGGGGGGCGAGAGATACGCAGTATTTT
j_gene: TRBJ2-3
abundance: -
v_gene: TRBV11-2
d_gene: TRBD2